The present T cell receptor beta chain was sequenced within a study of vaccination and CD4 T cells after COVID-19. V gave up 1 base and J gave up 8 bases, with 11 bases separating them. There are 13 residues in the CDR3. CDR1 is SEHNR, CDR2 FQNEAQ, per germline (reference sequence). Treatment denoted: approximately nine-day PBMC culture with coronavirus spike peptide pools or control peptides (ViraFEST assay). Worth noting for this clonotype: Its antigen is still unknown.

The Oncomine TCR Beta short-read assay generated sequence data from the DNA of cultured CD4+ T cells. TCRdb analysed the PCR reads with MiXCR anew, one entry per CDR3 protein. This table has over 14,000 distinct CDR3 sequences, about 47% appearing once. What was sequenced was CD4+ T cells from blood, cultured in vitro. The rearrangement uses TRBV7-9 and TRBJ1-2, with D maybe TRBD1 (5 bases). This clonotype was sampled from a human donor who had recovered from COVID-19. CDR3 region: CASSLERGWGYTF. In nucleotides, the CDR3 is TGTGCCAGCAGCTTAGAAAGGGGATGGGGCTACACCTTC. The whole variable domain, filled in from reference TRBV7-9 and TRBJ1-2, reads DTGVSQNPRHKITKRGQNVTFRCDPISEHNRLYWYRQTLGQGPEFLTYFQNEAQLEKSRLLSDRFSAERPKGSFSTLEIQRTEQGDSAMYLCASSLERGWGYTFGSGTRLTVV.